The T cell receptor (beta chain) described here comes from a study of T cell repertoires in cytomegalovirus infection (dated by TCRdb to 2018 to 2020). Broadly, across the study: Donor HLA type was relevant to the analysis, as public TCR beta signatures indicated carriage of CMV infection together with the matching HLA type. The investigation overall reported the following: In the ex vivo response, HLA-C-restricted CMV-specific TCR beta clonotypes were dominant, and in two of eight donors the single most frequent clonotype came from this HLA-C-restricted group. Cumulative frequency of public TCR beta family members discriminated carriers of CMV infection plus the relevant HLA type in this cohort and an independent roughly 330-donor cohort.

The sample was run on an Illumina HiSeq 1500. The raw public reads went through TCRdb reprocessing: fastp at Q25, MiXCR clone calling, in-frame beta chains kept. When rows share a CDR3 protein, they turn into one entry using the most common DNA and genes. Counted in this sample were about 100,000 distinct CDR3 sequences; 23% of them appeared once. The ten biggest clones cover approximately 40% of the sample. On this clonotype: It has no known antigen specificity. Base-call qualities are not available, and no considerably larger clone is one nucleotide away.

Inclusive of the bounding cysteine and phenylalanine, the CDR3 is 17 residues long. The read is trimmed to its CDR3 DNA, 51 bases read in frame from base 1. CDR1 and CDR2, per the germline V gene (reference sequence), are SEHNR and FQNEAQ. From V the trimming removes 1 base and from J it removes 3 bases, while the gene matches leave 8 bases of the junction unaccounted for. Sequencing was carried out using CD8+ T cells from PBMCs. In this chain, TRBV7-9 is recombined with TRBJ1-4; 7 bases in between match TRBD1. The source is a human donor in good health (CMV status not recorded). Some clones in this sample may be carry-over from other donors' samples. The DNA sequence is given as TGTGCCAGCAGCTTAGGAGAACAGGGGCCAGCTAATGAAAAACTGTTTTTT. This is translated as CASSLGEQGPANEKLFF.